Each of the 17 T cell receptor beta chains below was sequenced from the same sample in a study of control samples from healthy donors and cancer patients. Clones were sequenced by immunoSEQ multiplex PCR, and TCRdb holds only the in-frame ones, with some missing. The data show 150,000 to 200,000 clones, with approximately 90% seen just once and 1.2% to 1.5% held by the top ten. Sequenced: blood. Receptors originate from a man aged 25-40 years in good health.

The V call is TRBV3-1 (or the pseudogene TRBV3-2), the J call TRBJ2-7, with 9 bases fitting TRBD2. CDR1 is LGHDT and CDR2 is YNNKEL in the germline V gene (reference sequence). J lost 7 bases, V lost 0 bases, and 7 bases had no gene match. The CDR3 has 15 residues. The CDR3 DNA is TGTGCCAGCAGCCAAGATGCGGGAGGGCCGGATGAGCAGTACTTC. It encodes CASSQDAGGPDEQYF.

The genes are TRBV6-5 and TRBJ2-1; D is unclear. V was cut by 5 bases and J by 0 bases, with 8 bases left in between. Germline loops: CDR1 MNHEY, CDR2 SVGAGI. CDR3 length: 14 amino acids. The CDR3, as DNA: TGTGCCAGCAGTCTTGGTAGCTCCTACAATGAGCAGTTCTTC. It is translated as CASSLGSSYNEQFF.

This chain connects TRBV29-1 to TRBJ2-5; 8 nucleotides align to TRBD2. There are 15 residues in the CDR3. Germline assignment: CDR1 SQVTM and CDR2 ANQGSEA. J was trimmed by 6 bases and V by 6 bases; bases with no gene match: 15. For the CDR3, the DNA is TGCAGCGTCACGGCCGCGGGGGGCGCGAGAAAGACCCAGTACTTC. It translates to CSVTAAGGARKTQYF.

The J gene is TRBJ2-2, the V gene TRBV11-2, with 12 bases identical to TRBD2. There are 19 residues in the CDR3. Germline loops: CDR1 SGHAT, CDR2 FQNNGV. Trimming took 3 bases from V and 1 from J; bases not matched to a gene: 9. The CDR3 DNA follows: TGTGCCAGCAGCTTTTTCGACGGACTAGCGGGACTGAACACCGGGGAGCTGTTTTTT. This encodes CASSFFDGLAGLNTGELFF. The variable domain in full, completed from reference TRBV11-2 and TRBJ2-2, reads EAGVAQSPRYKIIEKRQSVAFWCNPISGHATLYWYQQILGQGPKLLIQFQNNGVVDDSQLPKDRFSAERLKGVDSTLKIQPAKLEDSAVYLCASSFFDGLAGLNTGELFFGEGSRLTVL.

V gene TRBV27 combines with J gene TRBJ2-3; D gene unclear. This CDR3 region has 13 residues. The germline CDR1 and CDR2 sequences are MNHEY and SMNVEV (reference sequence). V shed 2 bases and J shed 4 bases, with 7 bases lying between them. CDR3 amino acids: CASSLGIADTQYF. The CDR3 DNA reads as TGTGCCAGCAGTTTAGGTATCGCAGATACGCAGTATTTT.

This clone has just one count. The chain is built from TRBV5-1 and TRBJ2-3; 7 bases map to TRBD2. J lost 2 bases, V lost 4 bases, and 10 bases had no gene match. Per germline, CDR1 SGHRS and CDR2 YFSETQ. The CDR3 consists of 16 residues. The CDR3 sequence is CASSRTAGESTDTQYF. CDR3 coding DNA: TGCGCCAGCAGCCGAACGGCGGGGGAATCCACAGATACGCAGTATTTT.

The chain couples TRBV7-3 to TRBJ2-1, with D tentatively TRBD1 or TRBD2 (5 bases each). This CDR3 region has 16 residues. V was cut by 5 bases and J by 2 bases, with 16 bases left in between. Germline V lookup: CDR1 SGHTA, CDR2 FQGTGA. CDR3 region: CASSLSGAQTYNEQFF. CDR3 bases: TGTGCCAGCAGCCTCTCCGGGGCCCAGACCTACAATGAGCAGTTCTTC.

The chain links TRBV2 to TRBJ1-1; no firm D call. Trimming left V 8 bases short and J 1 base short, with 11 bases between. CDR3 length: 13 amino acids. The germline gives CDR1 SNHLY, CDR2 FYNNEI. The CDR3 sequence: CASGSTGNTEAFF. The CDR3 DNA reads as TGTGCCAGCGGGTCGACGGGGAACACTGAAGCTTTCTTT.

This chain uses TRBV6-5 with TRBJ1-2, with 7 bases lining up with TRBD1. V lost 4 bases, J lost 13 bases, and 6 bases stayed unmatched. Germline V CDR1 and CDR2: MNHEY, SVGAGI. CDR3 length equals 11 residues. The CDR3 is CASSSTGTATF. CDR3 in DNA: TGTGCCAGCAGTTCCACCGGGACAGCCACCTTC.

The V and J genes are TRBV9 and TRBJ2-4; no definite D call. CDR1 and CDR2 from the germline V gene are SGDLS and YYNGEE. V was trimmed by 3 bases and J by 8 bases, leaving 9 bases between them. The CDR3 is made up of 12 amino acids. The CDR3 reads CASSDLRDIQYF. The CDR3 DNA reads as TGTGCCAGCAGCGACCTTCGCGACATTCAGTACTTC. Complete variable domain (other parts from reference TRBV9 and TRBJ2-4): DSGVTQTPKHLITATGQRVTLRCSPRSGDLSVYWYQQSLDQGLQFLIQYYNGEERAKGNILERFSAQQFPDLHSELNLSSLELGDSALYFCASSDLRDIQYFGAGTRLSVL.

This chain links TRBV7-9 with TRBJ1-4; 7 bases are a match to TRBD1. The CDR3 sequence is 14 residues long. Germline V gives CDR1 SEHNR, CDR2 FQNEAQ (reference sequence). The junction had 10 bases not matched to a gene; V was cut back by 5 bases and J by 10 bases. The CDR3 sequence is CASSPTGPDPKLFF. DNA for the CDR3: TGTGCCAGCAGCCCGACAGGGCCAGACCCAAAACTGTTTTTT.

This clone has only a few counts. The chain joins TRBV18 to TRBJ2-1, with 10 bases lining up with TRBD1. The junction had 4 bases not matched to a gene; V was cut back by 3 bases and J by 8 bases. Looked up from germline, CDR1 is KGHSH and CDR2 is LQKENI. This CDR3 region has 14 residues. The CDR3 here is CASSPDRGGYEQFF. The DNA for the CDR3 is TGTGCCAGCTCACCGGACAGGGGGGGTTATGAGCAGTTCTTC.

The chain employs TRBV5-8 and TRBJ1-5; 7 bases agree with TRBD1. Germline V gives CDR1 SGHTS, CDR2 YDEGEE. The CDR3 consists of 14 residues. With V trimmed by 3 bases and J by 6 bases, 6 bases remained unmatched. The CDR3 DNA is TGTGCCAGCAGCTCGGGACAGAAGATTCAGCCCCAGCATTTT. Its translation: CASSSGQKIQPQHF. Full variable domain (remainder filled in from reference TRBV5-8 and TRBJ1-5): EAGVTQSPTHLIKTRGQQATLRCSPISGHTSVYWYQQALGLGLQFLLWYDEGEERNRGNFPPRFSGRQFPNYSSELNVNALELEDSALYLCASSSGQKIQPQHFGDGTRLSIL.

V and J are TRBV2 and TRBJ1-6; D ambiguous. The germline V and J ends were trimmed by 4 bases and 1 base, with 8 bases remaining between them. This CDR3 region has 15 residues. Germline assignment: CDR1 SNHLY and CDR2 FYNNEI. This CDR3 is CASSGKTSYNSPLHF. Written as DNA, the CDR3 is TGTGCCAGCAGTGGAAAAACATCCTATAATTCACCCCTCCACTTT.

The chain links TRBV12-3 or TRBV12-4 to TRBJ2-7, with 8 bases aligning to TRBD1. This CDR3 has 13 amino acids. Trimming cost V 5 bases and J 6 bases; bases outside gene matches: 6. As DNA, the CDR3 is TGTGCCAGCAGTCTCAGGGGGCGCGGCGAGCAGTACTTC. Protein: CASSLRGRGEQYF.

The V gene is TRBV7-8, the J gene TRBJ2-3, with TRBD2 matching 11 bases. Looked up from germline, CDR1 is SGHVS and CDR2 is FQNEAQ. This CDR3 spans 16 amino acids. The V segment lost 4 bases and the J segment 2 bases; nucleotides outside the gene matches: 5. The CDR3 region has the DNA TGTGCCAGCAGCTGGACTAGCGGGTGGGTCACAGATACGCAGTATTTT. This encodes CASSWTSGWVTDTQYF.

This rearrangement joins TRBV30 to TRBJ2-7, with 11 bases lining up with TRBD1. This CDR3 comprises 12 residues. Germline values: CDR1 GTSNPN, CDR2 SVGIG (reference sequence). The trim removed 3 bases at V and 12 bases at J, leaving 7 bases unmatched. Here the CDR3 reads CAWSLGQGASYF. The CDR3, as DNA: TGTGCCTGGAGCCTCGGACAGGGGGCATCGTACTTC.